One TCR beta chain is described in this entry. Its antigen target is currently unknown. Base qualities are not at hand, and no much larger clone is one base apart. The sample belongs to a study of blood T cell repertoires in COVID-19 (TCRdb year 2020). Concerning the study at large: Samples covering the acute and convalescent phases of COVID-19 were provided by collaborators in the United States, Italy and Spain. A freely available public database, intended as a resource for researchers studying the immune response to SARS-CoV-2, is where the repertoires were released. Where HLA class I and class II types were available, the types were taken from metadata supplied by the sample provider, not from assay-based typing. The prospective study material was composed of cDNA or gDNA derived from T cells, B-cell-depleted T cells, or PBMCs. Subjects who had been exposed to COVID-19, were actively infected with it, or had recovered from it provided the deeply sampled blood TCRbeta repertoires that made up the dataset. Samples came from the ongoing ImmuneRACE study (first 160 participants) plus 1,254 subjects from 6 global collaborators. Sample metadata almost always included a de-identified subject ID, COVID-19 status, age in years and sex.

TCRbeta CDR3 regions were amplified from genomic DNA by means of the immunoSEQ Assay, a bias-controlled multiplex PCR. The study's own analysis went as follows. The number of nucleated cells in each sample was estimated by amplification of reference gene primers within the assay. To quantify the absolute abundance of each unique TCRbeta CDR3 rearrangement, sequence reads were collapsed and filtered. For each sample, productive Simpson clonality was calculated by taking the square root of Simpson's diversity index across productive rearrangements. The table comes from immuneACCESS by way of TCRdb, which keeps in-frame sequences with V and J called. Part of the clones is missing from these tables; in studies checked, under half for an unresolved V gene and the rest for unknown reasons. The V and J calls and clone size come from that table; D and trimming were worked out from the DNA. For this sample the table gives 200,000 to 250,000 clones, of which 70% to 90% were detected only once. 1.5% of the sample is in the top ten clones.

Whole blood was collected in K2EDTA tubes by collaborating institutions according to the institutions' own protocols. Collaborator samples were shipped for TCRbeta analysis as frozen whole blood, isolated PBMCs, or DNA extracted from either sample type. The full study reports these points: How much clinical and demographic metadata was included differed by source and by participant, and the metadata was provided uncurated.

The sequenced sample was peripheral blood. The TCR was taken from a man aged 18-30 years with active or convalescent COVID-19.

In nucleotides, the sequence is TGTGCCTGGGGAGAAAAACACGTTGGAAACACCATATATTTT. It codes for CAWGEKHVGNTIYF. The chain is assembled from TRBV30 and TRBJ1-3; the D gene remains uncertain. Including cysteine and phenylalanine, the CDR3 has 14 amino acids. Here the CDR3 DNA is all that survives: 42 bases in frame from base 1. V drops 5 bases and J drops 3 bases, leaving 14 bases in between. Taken from the germline V gene (reference sequence), the CDR1 and CDR2 loops are GTSNPN and SVGIG.